The rows below give T cell receptor beta chains drawn from one sample of a study of beta chain features in type 1 diabetes. The table came from immunoSEQ multiplex PCR; TCRdb's copy has only in-frame clones and leaves some out. This table holds under 500,000 clones, roughly 30% found once. What was sequenced was naive CD4+ T cells from blood. The receptors were gathered from a man aged 18 to 30 in good health. CDR3s include the opening cysteine and the closing phenylalanine or tryptophan. The D gene is left open where the match is weak. The size field is filled for only some rows; it gives once, few, many or a size class.

j_call clone_size v_call d_call cdr3_aa cdr3_nt
TRBJ2-2 NA TRBV2 TRBD1 CASGDRVGTGELFF TGTGCCAGCGGGGACAGGGTCGGCACCGGGGAGCTGTTTTTT
TRBJ1-2 NA TRBV7-2 NA CASGNQGRYGYTF TGTGCCAGCGGGAACCAGGGCCGCTATGGCTACACCTTC
TRBJ2-5 NA TRBV5-1 NA CASSFVGQGETQYF TGCGCCAGCAGCTTCGTCGGGCAAGGGGAGACCCAGTACTTC
TRBJ2-7 few TRBV6-5 NA CASSYLARAGSYEQYF TGTGCCAGCAGTTACCTGGCTCGGGCAGGCTCCTACGAGCAGTACTTC
TRBJ2-1 few TRBV19 NA CASSIDRGIGEQFF TGTGCCAGTAGTATAGATCGGGGGATTGGTGAGCAGTTCTTC
TRBJ2-7 NA TRBV9 NA CASSVFSEQYF TGTGCCAGCAGCGTATTTAGCGAGCAGTACTTC
TRBJ2-5 few TRBV5-4 NA CASFGGQNQETQYF TGTGCCAGCTTCGGTGGACAGAATCAAGAGACCCAGTACTTC
TRBJ2-2 NA TRBV30 NA CAWSQRTAGELFF TGTGCCTGGAGCCAACGGACGGCCGGGGAGCTGTTTTTT
TRBJ2-5 NA TRBV4-2 NA CASSQGGPGDQETQYF TGTGCCAGCAGCCAAGGAGGTCCAGGGGACCAAGAGACCCAGTACTTC
TRBJ2-1 few TRBV6-1 NA CASSGPSSSYNEQFF TGTGCCAGCAGTGGTCCTTCTAGCTCCTACAATGAGCAGTTCTTC
TRBJ2-7 NA TRBV5-4 NA CASSFTGHYEQYF TGTGCCAGCAGCTTCACGGGACACTACGAGCAGTACTTC
TRBJ2-3 NA TRBV7-2 NA CASSLGLASPDTQYF TGTGCCAGCAGCTTAGGTTTAGCTAGCCCAGATACGCAGTATTTT
TRBJ2-5 NA TRBV30 TRBD2 CAWSKGLADQETQYF TGTGCCTGGAGTAAGGGACTAGCGGACCAAGAGACCCAGTACTTC
TRBJ2-1 NA TRBV5-1 TRBD2 CASSLGPLGGSSYNEQFF TGCGCCAGCAGCTTGGGTCCGTTGGGCGGGAGCTCCTACAATGAGCAGTTCTTC
TRBJ2-5 few TRBV10-3 NA CAISERDQETQYF TGTGCCATCAGTGAGCGGGACCAAGAGACCCAGTACTTC
TRBJ2-4 NA TRBV28 TRBD2 CASSFPGLAGLAKNIQYF TGTGCCAGCAGTTTCCCCGGACTAGCGGGATTAGCCAAAAACATTCAGTACTTC
TRBJ2-3 few TRBV29-1 TRBD1 CSVSDRGSGDTQYF TGCAGCGTTTCAGACAGGGGGTCGGGAGATACGCAGTATTTT
TRBJ2-7 few TRBV9 NA CASSPLVSPYEQYF TGTGCCAGCAGCCCATTAGTGAGCCCCTACGAGCAGTACTTC
TRBJ2-5 NA TRBV6-6 NA CASSLQETQYF TGTGCCAGCAGTCTACAGGAGACCCAGTACTTC
TRBJ2-7 NA TRBV25-1 TRBD1 CASSPTPGQGRSYEQYF TGTGCCAGCAGTCCCACCCCGGGACAGGGGCGTTCCTACGAGCAGTACTTC
TRBJ1-2 few TRBV30 TRBD1 CAWDGQGYGYTF TGTGCCTGGGATGGACAGGGGTATGGCTACACCTTC
TRBJ2-7 NA TRBV4-3 TRBD1 CASSRTQGNYEQYF TGCGCCAGCAGCCGGACACAGGGGAACTACGAGCAGTACTTC
TRBJ2-1 NA TRBV30 TRBD2 CAWSKSGSFAYNEQFF TGTGCCTGGAGCAAAAGCGGGAGTTTCGCCTACAATGAGCAGTTCTTC
TRBJ2-5 few TRBV4-1 NA CASSQDFGANQETQYF TGCGCCAGCAGCCAAGATTTCGGGGCCAACCAAGAGACCCAGTACTTC